This TCR beta chain was sequenced for a study of blood T cell repertoires in COVID-19. Study in general: T cells, B-cell-depleted T cells, or PBMCs provided the cDNA or gDNA that served as material.

In the source study's methods: Reference gene primers were amplified, and this amplification served to estimate nucleated cell counts. Clones were sequenced by immunoSEQ multiplex PCR, and TCRdb holds only the in-frame ones, with some missing. V, J and clone size are those of that table, while D and trimming were read from the DNA. The data contain 96,000 or so clones, roughly four fifths of them seen just once; the ten biggest clones take up 4% to 6%. With V trimmed by 4 bases and J by 5 bases, 7 bases remained unmatched. Per the germline V gene, CDR1 is SGHRS and CDR2 is YFSETQ. This CDR3 contains 14 residues. This clone was observed a few times.

The chain is built from TRBV5-1 and TRBJ2-7; 9 bases match TRBD1. The sequence was collected from a man older than 75 with COVID-19, enrolled during active disease. The sample consisted of peripheral blood. CDR3 DNA sequence: TGCGCCAGCAGCGCCGGACAGGGGATCGACGAGCAGTACTTC. This gives the protein CASSAGQGIDEQYF.